These 28 T cell receptor beta chains were sequenced from one sample in a study of a mutant IDH1 vaccine in newly diagnosed glioma. No antigens are known for them. The time point was: week 23, last vaccination. Each dose of the vaccine consisted of 300 ug of mutant IDH1 20-mer peptide, with topical imiquimod. Only in-frame clones appear in the TCRdb table, and some are missing; sequencing was by immunoSEQ multiplex PCR. The table has under 45,000 clones, about four fifths seen once. Specimen: PBMCs, collected from a glioma patient whose treatment included an IDH1 peptide vaccine. The receptors stem from a woman aged 18-30 years with glioma. Some clones in this sample may be carry-over from other donors' samples.

The chain joins TRBV5-5 to TRBJ1-6; D remains ambiguous. CDR1 and CDR2 from the germline V gene are SGHKS and YYEKEE (reference sequence). Deletions cut 0 bases from V and 7 bases from J, with 2 bases between. This CDR3 is 12 amino acids long. This CDR3 reads CASSLDNSPLHF. CDR3 in DNA: TGTGCCAGCAGCTTGGACAATTCACCCCTCCACTTT.

This clone was seen a single time. The rearrangement uses TRBV29-1 and TRBJ1-3; D remains ambiguous. The germline V and J ends were trimmed by 2 bases and 3 bases, with 14 bases remaining between them. CDR3 length equals 15 residues. Germline CDR1 reads SQVTM; CDR2 reads ANQGSEA. The CDR3 DNA follows: TGCAGCGTTGAAACCTGGGATGACATTGGAAACACCATATATTTT. Its protein product is CSVETWDDIGNTIYF.

The CDR3 nucleotides are TGTGCCAGCAGCGTTGGGATCAGCTCTGGAAACACCATATATTTT. This gives the protein CASSVGISSGNTIYF. This chain joins TRBV9 and TRBJ1-3; D is unclear. This CDR3 region has 15 residues. Looked up from germline, CDR1 is SGDLS and CDR2 is YYNGEE. Trimming cost V 2 bases and J 0 bases, with 9 bases left between them.

This clone came up a few times. This chain joins TRBV7-9 and TRBJ1-5; D not resolved. The V gene's germline CDR1 is SEHNR and CDR2 FQNEAQ (reference sequence). Trimming pared 5 bases from V and 0 bases from J, leaving 14 bases between. The length of the CDR3 is 16 residues. The DNA of the CDR3 is TGTGCCAGCAGCCCCGCTTCGGATCATAGCAATCAGCCCCAGCATTTT. Translation gives CASSPASDHSNQPQHF.

The rearrangement joins TRBV7-2 to TRBJ2-2, with 8 bases fitting TRBD2. From germline, CDR1 is SGHTA and CDR2 FQGNSA. The trim removed 4 bases at V and 10 bases at J, leaving 2 bases unmatched. CDR3 length: 12 residues. CDR3 DNA: TGTGCCAGCAGCTCCGGACTAGCGGAGCTGTTTTTT. The encoded protein is CASSSGLAELFF. Variable domain in full (rest from reference TRBV7-2 and TRBJ2-2): GAGVSQSPSNKVTEKGKDVELRCDPISGHTALYWYRQSLGQGLEFLIYFQGNSAPDKSGLPSDRFSAERTGGSVSTLTIQRTQQEDSAVYLCASSSGLAELFFGEGSRLTVL.

CDR3 nucleotides: TGTGCCAGCTCACTACATGGAACAGGGGCGAACACTGAAGCTTTCTTT. Amino acid sequence: CASSLHGTGANTEAFF. V and J are TRBV18 and TRBJ1-1; 7 positions match TRBD1. The CDR3 length is 16 residues. Germline-derived CDR1 and CDR2 are KGHSH and LQKENI. Losses at the gene ends were 4 bases for V and 1 base for J; bases not matched to a gene: 9.

This chain links TRBV5-1 with TRBJ2-7; D remains ambiguous. The V end lost 0 bases, the J end lost 0 bases, and 7 bases lay between the germline ends. The CDR3 length is 14 residues. Germline V gene lookup returns CDR1 SGHRS and CDR2 YFSETQ. The chain's CDR3 is CASSLAGYSYEQYF. CDR3 DNA sequence: TGCGCCAGCAGCTTGGCCGGGTACTCCTACGAGCAGTACTTC.

This clone was seen only a few times. The chain uses TRBV19 and TRBJ2-3; D not certain. The germline V gene encodes CDR1 LNHDA and CDR2 SQIVND (reference sequence). The CDR3 is made up of 11 amino acids. V lost 5 bases and J lost 5, with 5 bases in between. In DNA, the CDR3 is TGTGCCAGTAGTTTCGGAGATACGCAGTATTTT. It yields the protein CASSFGDTQYF.

This clone showed up just once. The chain uses TRBV6-5 and TRBJ1-3, with D hard to call. The germline V and J ends were trimmed by 0 bases and 0 bases, with 9 bases remaining between them. The length of the CDR3 is 16 residues. The germline V gene encodes CDR1 MNHEY and CDR2 SVGAGI. The CDR3 reads CASSYSAVHSGNTIYF. In nucleotides, the CDR3 is TGTGCCAGCAGTTACTCGGCGGTCCACTCTGGAAACACCATATATTTT.

The V gene is TRBV6-5, the J gene TRBJ2-1, with TRBD1 matching 8 bases. There are 15 residues in the CDR3. CDR1 and CDR2 from the germline V gene are MNHEY and SVGAGI. Trimming cost V 5 bases and J 3 bases; bases outside gene matches: 6. The CDR3 sequence: CASSPRTGFYNEQFF. The CDR3, as DNA: TGTGCCAGCAGTCCTCGGACAGGGTTCTACAATGAGCAGTTCTTC.

This chain connects TRBV7-2 to TRBJ2-2; 7 bases line up with TRBD2. Per germline, CDR1 SGHTA and CDR2 FQGNSA. This CDR3 contains 16 residues. The V and J ends lost 4 bases and 3 bases, in that order; junction bases with no gene match: 8. The CDR3 coding sequence is TGTGCCAGCAGCTCCCTCGGACTAGGGTACACCGGGGAGCTGTTTTTT. It translates to CASSSLGLGYTGELFF.

The chain employs TRBV18 and TRBJ1-3; D might be TRBD1 (5 bases). This CDR3 is 14 amino acids long. V lost 3 bases, J lost 1 base, and 7 bases lay in between. Germline CDR1 and CDR2: KGHSH and LQKENI. The CDR3 loop is CASSPGASGNTIYF. CDR3 DNA sequence: TGTGCCAGCTCACCCGGGGCGTCTGGAAACACCATATATTTT.

This rearrangement joins TRBV27 to TRBJ1-2, with 7 bases that match TRBD1. The CDR3 loop spans 15 amino acids. After removal of 6 bases from V and 3 bases from J, the junction contained 10 bases not matched to a gene. Germline V gene sequence: CDR1 MNHEY, CDR2 SMNVEV (reference sequence). CDR3 nucleotide sequence: TGTGCCAGCAGACGTACCGGGACAGCCTACTATGGCTACACCTTC. Translating it yields CASRRTGTAYYGYTF.

This chain uses TRBV11-3 with TRBJ2-1, with a possible D match to TRBD2 (6 bases). V was cut by 5 bases and J by 4 bases, with 12 bases left in between. CDR1 SGHNT and CDR2 YENEEA come from the germline V gene. The CDR3 sequence is 14 residues long. The CDR3 coding sequence is TGTGCCAGCAGCCGAGGAGGGGTATACAATGAGCAGTTCTTC. Its protein product is CASSRGGVYNEQFF.

This chain uses TRBV5-4 with TRBJ1-1; D unresolved. The CDR3 has 14 amino acids. Germline CDR1 SGHNT, CDR2 YYREEE (reference sequence). The V end lost 2 bases, the J end lost 7 bases, and 15 bases lay between the germline ends. The CDR3 nucleotides are TGTGCCAGCAGCTTTGGCCAGACCGGTAATGAAGCTTTCTTT. Translated: CASSFGQTGNEAFF.

The rearrangement links TRBV6-5 to TRBJ1-5; D possibly corresponds to TRBD1 (6 bases). The V gene lost 2 bases and the J gene lost 4 bases, with 12 bases spanning the gap. This CDR3 region has 15 residues. The germline gives CDR1 MNHEY, CDR2 SVGAGI. CDR3 protein: CASSYGTGPNQPQHF. CDR3 coding DNA: TGTGCCAGCAGTTACGGAACAGGGCCTAATCAGCCCCAGCATTTT.

This chain's CDR3 is CASSEGISLEQYF. The CDR3 nucleotides are TGTGCCAGCAGTGAAGGGATTAGTCTCGAGCAGTACTTC. This chain uses TRBV2 with TRBJ2-7; D is unclear. Deletions cut 1 base from V and 6 bases from J, with 10 bases between. Germline V lookup: CDR1 SNHLY, CDR2 FYNNEI. The CDR3 has 13 residues.

The chain couples TRBV7-2 to TRBJ2-5; TRBD2 matches 13 bases. From germline, CDR1 is SGHTA and CDR2 FQGNSA. CDR3 length: 15 residues. After removal of 5 bases from V and 4 bases from J, the junction contained 4 bases not matched to a gene. CDR3: CASSPWTSGGETQYF. CDR3 in DNA: TGTGCCAGCAGCCCTTGGACTAGCGGGGGAGAGACCCAGTACTTC.

CDR3 sequence reads: CASTDGRNEKLFF. In DNA, the CDR3 is TGTGCCTCCACGGATGGGCGTAATGAAAAACTGTTTTTT. The genes are TRBV7-8 and TRBJ1-4, with D hard to call. With 11 bases removed from V and 4 bases from J, the gap between germline ends came to 14 bases. This CDR3 is built from 13 residues. Germline assignment: CDR1 SGHVS and CDR2 FQNEAQ. Based on the CDR3 plus reference TRBV7-8 and TRBJ1-4, the full variable domain is GAGVSQSPRYKVAKRGQDVALRCDPISGHVSLFWYQQALGQGPEFLTYFQNEAQLDKSGLPSDRFFAERPEGSVSTLKIQRTQQEDSAVYLCASTDGRNEKLFFGSGTQLSVL.

The chain recombines TRBV11-2 with TRBJ1-2; D gene uncertain. CDR1 SGHAT and CDR2 FQNNGV come from the germline V gene. Trimming took 6 bases from V and 4 from J, leaving 15 bases between them. This CDR3 has 14 residues. Here the CDR3 DNA reads TGTGCCAGCAGTTTGAGTACGGGAAGCTATGGCTACACCTTC. The encoded protein is CASSLSTGSYGYTF.

The CDR3 DNA follows: TGTGCCAGCCGCTCGGGGCTAAACACTGAAGCTTTCTTT. Translation gives CASRSGLNTEAFF. The V and J genes are TRBV27 and TRBJ1-1, with a possible D match to TRBD1 (5 bases). V lost 8 bases to trimming and J lost 2 bases, with 12 bases between them. Germline CDR1 and CDR2: MNHEY and SMNVEV (reference sequence). The CDR3 is made up of 13 amino acids.

J is TRBJ2-7 and V is TRBV5-4; D is perhaps TRBD1 or TRBD2 (5 bases each). This CDR3 comprises 13 residues. The germline V and J ends were trimmed by 2 bases and 3 bases, with 9 bases remaining between them. Germline CDR1 reads SGHNT; CDR2 reads YYREEE (reference sequence). The CDR3 bases are TGTGCCAGCAGCTTTGAGGGACGCTACGAGCAGTACTTC. Protein product: CASSFEGRYEQYF.

The chain is built from TRBV7-2 and TRBJ2-7, with 9 bases that match TRBD1. The CDR3 totals 15 residues. V shed 4 bases, J shed 4 bases, and the junction held 8 bases outside the gene matches. Germline V gene lookup returns CDR1 SGHTA and CDR2 FQGNSA. The CDR3 is CASSSPGQGQYEQYF. CDR3 DNA: TGTGCCAGCAGCTCCCCGGGACAGGGACAATACGAGCAGTACTTC.

This sequence joins TRBV10-1 and TRBJ2-2, with D uncertain. V dropped 0 bases and J dropped 5 bases, with 4 bases sitting between them. The CDR3 has 13 residues. The V gene's germline CDR1 is WNHNN and CDR2 SYGVQD (reference sequence). Written as DNA, the CDR3 is TGCGCCAGCAGTGAGTCGGGAACCGGGGAGCTGTTTTTT. It encodes CASSESGTGELFF.

This chain joins TRBV25-1 and TRBJ2-5; the D is unclear. V was shortened by 3 bases and J by 2 bases, with 10 bases between the two germline ends. This CDR3 is built from 14 residues. CDR1 and CDR2 from the germline V gene are MGHDK and SYGVNS. CDR3 DNA: TGTGCCAGCAGTGACCGACTGTTACAAGAGACCCAGTACTTC. Translated: CASSDRLLQETQYF.

The chain is built from TRBV5-1 and TRBJ2-7; 15 nucleotides agree with TRBD2. Trimming at V came to 5 bases and at J to 1 base, leaving 7 bases not matched to a gene. Germline assignment: CDR1 SGHRS and CDR2 YFSETQ. CDR3 length: 17 residues. This chain's CDR3 is CASSYGLAGGLSYEQYF. The CDR3, as DNA: TGCGCCAGCAGTTACGGACTAGCGGGAGGGCTTTCCTACGAGCAGTACTTC.

The chain carries TRBV28 and TRBJ2-1, with 8 bases fitting TRBD1. The CDR3 has 14 amino acids. Trimming took 11 bases from V and 1 from J; bases not matched to a gene: 7. Per the germline V gene, CDR1 is MDHEN and CDR2 is SYDVKM. CDR3 residues: CAGADRVSYNEQFF. The CDR3 DNA sequence: TGTGCCGGGGCGGACAGGGTTTCCTACAATGAGCAGTTCTTC.

This rearrangement joins TRBV14 to TRBJ1-5; D gene ambiguous. CDR1 is SGHDN and CDR2 is FVKESK in the germline V gene. This CDR3 has 14 amino acids. V lost 2 bases to trimming and J lost 5 bases, with 10 bases between them. CDR3 residues: CASSQSFGDQPQHF. CDR3 DNA: TGTGCCAGCAGCCAATCCTTCGGAGATCAGCCCCAGCATTTT.